This T cell receptor (beta chain) was found in a study of neurological immune-mediated disorders. The cDNA came from 5'RACE, which used 10-nucleotide random UMIs. Using its own MiXCR run on the 5' RACE reads, TCRdb lists one record per CDR3 protein. The sample records about 10,000 distinct CDR3 sequences, about 22% being singletons. The sorted libraries drew on under 1.3 million T cells that were CD4+ or CD8+. Study-wide results and limits: Private repertoires in all groups were suggested by the finding that expanded clones across subjects shared no CDR3 amino acid sequences.

Comment on this clonotype: No antigen is known for it.

CDR1 and CDR2 from the germline V gene are MNHEY and SVGEGT. V was shortened by 6 bases and J by 7 bases, with 10 bases between the two germline ends. CDR3 length: 11 residues. This chain connects TRBV6-2 or TRBV6-3 to TRBJ2-7; D gene ambiguous. This TCR came from a woman aged 40 to 50 with multiple sclerosis. Sequencing was done on a sample of CD8+ T cells from blood. The CDR3 region is CASSPFGEQYF. CDR3 DNA sequence: TGTGCCAGCAGCCCTTTCGGGGAGCAGTACTTC.